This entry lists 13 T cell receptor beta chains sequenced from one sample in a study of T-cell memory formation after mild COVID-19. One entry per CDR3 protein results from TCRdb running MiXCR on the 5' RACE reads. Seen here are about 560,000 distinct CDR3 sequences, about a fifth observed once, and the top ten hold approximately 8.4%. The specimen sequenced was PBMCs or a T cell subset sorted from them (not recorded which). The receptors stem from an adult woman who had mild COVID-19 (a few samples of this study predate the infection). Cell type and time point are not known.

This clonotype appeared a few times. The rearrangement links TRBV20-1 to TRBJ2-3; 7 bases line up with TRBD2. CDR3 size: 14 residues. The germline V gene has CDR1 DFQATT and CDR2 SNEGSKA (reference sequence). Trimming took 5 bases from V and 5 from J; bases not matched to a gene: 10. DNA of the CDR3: TGCAGTGCTCGACTAGCTTTGGGGGTAGATACGCAGTATTTT. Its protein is CSARLALGVDTQYF.

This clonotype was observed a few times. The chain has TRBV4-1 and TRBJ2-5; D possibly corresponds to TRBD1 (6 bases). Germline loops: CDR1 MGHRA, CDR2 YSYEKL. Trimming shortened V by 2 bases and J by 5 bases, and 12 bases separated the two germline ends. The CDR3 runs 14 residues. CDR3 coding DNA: TGCGCCAGCAGCCAACCAACAGGGACGGAGACCCAGTACTTC. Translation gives CASSQPTGTETQYF.

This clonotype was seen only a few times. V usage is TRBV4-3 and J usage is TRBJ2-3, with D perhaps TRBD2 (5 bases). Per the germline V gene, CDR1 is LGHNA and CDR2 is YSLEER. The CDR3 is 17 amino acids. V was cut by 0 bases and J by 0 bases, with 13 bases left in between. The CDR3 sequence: CASSQELSSLSTDTQYF. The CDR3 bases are TGCGCCAGCAGCCAAGAATTATCTAGCCTTAGCACAGATACGCAGTATTTT.

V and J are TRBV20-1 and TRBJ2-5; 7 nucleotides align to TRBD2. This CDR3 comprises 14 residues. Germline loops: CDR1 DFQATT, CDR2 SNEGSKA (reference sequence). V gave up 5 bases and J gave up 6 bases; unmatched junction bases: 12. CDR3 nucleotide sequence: TGCAGTGCTCGTCAAGCGGGATTCGTAAAGACCCAGTACTTC. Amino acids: CSARQAGFVKTQYF.

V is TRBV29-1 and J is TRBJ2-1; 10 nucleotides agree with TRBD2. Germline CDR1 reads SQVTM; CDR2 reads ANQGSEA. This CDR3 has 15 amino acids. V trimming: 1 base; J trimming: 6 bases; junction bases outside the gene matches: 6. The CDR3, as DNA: TGCAGCGTTGAAGGGCTAGCGGGGGTCGTCAATGAGCAGTTCTTC. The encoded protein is CSVEGLAGVVNEQFF.

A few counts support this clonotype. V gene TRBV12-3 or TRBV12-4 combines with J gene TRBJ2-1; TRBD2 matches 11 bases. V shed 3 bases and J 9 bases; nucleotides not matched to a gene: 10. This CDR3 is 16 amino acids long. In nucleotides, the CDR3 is TGTGCCAGCAGTTTTAGGCTAGCGGGAGGCCAGGGTGAGCAGTTCTTC. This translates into CASSFRLAGGQGEQFF.

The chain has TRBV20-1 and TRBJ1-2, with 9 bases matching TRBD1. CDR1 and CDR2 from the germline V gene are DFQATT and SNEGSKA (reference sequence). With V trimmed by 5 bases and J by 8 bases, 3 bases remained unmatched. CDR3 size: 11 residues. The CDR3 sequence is CSAPTGGGYTF. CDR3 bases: TGCAGTGCTCCGACAGGGGGAGGCTACACCTTC.

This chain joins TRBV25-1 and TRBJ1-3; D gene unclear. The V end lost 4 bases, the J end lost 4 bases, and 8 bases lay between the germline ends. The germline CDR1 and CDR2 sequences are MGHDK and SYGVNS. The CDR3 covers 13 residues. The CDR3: CASSVNNGNTIYF. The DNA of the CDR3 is TGTGCCAGCAGTGTGAACAACGGAAACACCATATATTTT.

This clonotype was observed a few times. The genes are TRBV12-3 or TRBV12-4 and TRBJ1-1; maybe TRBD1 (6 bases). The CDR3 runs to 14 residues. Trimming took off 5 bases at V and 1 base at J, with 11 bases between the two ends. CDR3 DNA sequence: TGTGCCAGCAGTGGGGGCCCCGGGAACACTGAAGCTTTCTTT. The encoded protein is CASSGGPGNTEAFF.

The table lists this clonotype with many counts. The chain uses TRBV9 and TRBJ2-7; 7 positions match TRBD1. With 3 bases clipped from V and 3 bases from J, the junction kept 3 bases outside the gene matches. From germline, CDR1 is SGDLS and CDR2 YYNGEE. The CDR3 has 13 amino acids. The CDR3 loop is CASSAGTDYEQYF. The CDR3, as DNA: TGTGCCAGCAGCGCCGGGACAGACTACGAGCAGTACTTC.

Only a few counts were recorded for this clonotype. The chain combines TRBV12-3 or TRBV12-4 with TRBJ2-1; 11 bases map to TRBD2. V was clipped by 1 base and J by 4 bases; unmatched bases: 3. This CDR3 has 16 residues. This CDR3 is CASSLGLAGTYNEQFF. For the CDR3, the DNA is TGTGCCAGCAGTTTAGGACTAGCGGGGACATACAATGAGCAGTTCTTC.

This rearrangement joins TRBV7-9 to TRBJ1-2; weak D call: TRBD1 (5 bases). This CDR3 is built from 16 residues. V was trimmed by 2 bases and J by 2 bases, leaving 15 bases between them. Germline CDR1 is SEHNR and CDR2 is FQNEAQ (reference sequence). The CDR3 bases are TGTGCCAGCAGCTTAAGATCGGACACGAGGAACTATGGCTACACCTTC. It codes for CASSLRSDTRNYGYTF.

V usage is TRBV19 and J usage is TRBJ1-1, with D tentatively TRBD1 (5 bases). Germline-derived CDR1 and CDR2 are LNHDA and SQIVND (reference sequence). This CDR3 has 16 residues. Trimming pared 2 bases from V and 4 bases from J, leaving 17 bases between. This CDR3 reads CASSISRGPGRTEAFF. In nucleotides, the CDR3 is TGTGCCAGTAGTATAAGCCGGGGACCTGGGCGCACTGAAGCTTTCTTT.